One sample yielded the 20 T cell receptor beta chains listed below, sequenced in a study of breast tumors, draining lymph nodes, adjacent tissues. TCRdb redid the calling of the multiplex PCR reads with MiXCR, one entry per CDR3 protein. The sample has some 120,000 distinct CDR3 sequences, about 20% seen once. Samples came from axillary lymph nodes draining the breast cancer. Material for sequencing was axillary lymph node tissue. The origin of the receptors is a female donor with breast cancer. Some clones in this sample may be carry-over from other donors' samples.

Regarding this clonotype: This could be a read error, since a much larger clone is one nucleotide away. This chain connects TRBV20-1 to TRBJ2-5, with 10 bases lining up with TRBD1. J lost 4 bases, V lost 5 bases, and 10 bases had no gene match. This CDR3 is built from 15 residues. The germline CDR1 and CDR2 sequences are DFQATT and SNEGSKA (reference sequence). The CDR3 bases are TGCAGTGCTTTGCACATCAGACAGGGGGCAGAGACCCAGTACTTC. Protein sequence: CSALHIRQGAETQYF.

This clonotype was seen ten or more times. The chain joins TRBV4-1 to TRBJ1-4; 11 positions match TRBD1. Germline V lookup: CDR1 MGHRA, CDR2 YSYEKL. J lost 8 bases, V lost 3 bases, and 5 bases had no gene match. The CDR3 contains 15 residues. CDR3 DNA sequence: TGCGCCAGCAGCCATCCGGGACAGGGGGAAGAAAAACTGTTTTTT. Translating gives CASSHPGQGEEKLFF.

This clonotype was found a few times. One base away lies a much larger clone, so this may be a sequencing read error. The rearrangement links TRBV20-1 to TRBJ2-7; D is unclear. CDR3 length: 12 residues. Germline V gives CDR1 DFQATT, CDR2 SNEGSKA (reference sequence). The CDR3: CSARPSRNEQHF. CDR3 nucleotide sequence: TGCAGTGCTAGGCCCAGTCGCAACGAGCAGCACTTC.

This clonotype was seen ten or more times. J is TRBJ2-7 and V is TRBV11-2; the D call may be TRBD1 or TRBD2 (5 bases each). Germline assignment: CDR1 SGHAT and CDR2 FQNNGV. CDR3 length: 16 amino acids. Trimming removed 7 bases from V and 5 bases from J, with 24 bases in between. CDR3 sequence reads: CASTIGHGPGAHEQYF. The CDR3 DNA is TGTGCCAGCACCATAGGTCACGGTCCCGGGGCCCACGAGCAGTACTTC.

In regard to this clonotype: A much larger clone lies a single base off, so this may be a read error. The rearrangement joins TRBV27 to TRBJ2-7, with D unclear. The germline gives CDR1 MNHEY, CDR2 SMNVEV (reference sequence). CDR3 length equals 14 residues. The CDR3 sequence is CAGSLSERRYEQYF. The CDR3 DNA follows: TGTGCCGGCAGTTTATCGGAGAGACGCTACGAGCAGTACTTC.

This clonotype was seen repeatedly, ten times or more. The chain links TRBV30 to TRBJ1-5; weak D call: TRBD1 (6 bases). The CDR3 is 12 residues long. Trimming left V 5 bases short and J 9 bases short, with 14 bases between. Germline CDR1 is GTSNPN and CDR2 is SVGIG (reference sequence). The CDR3 sequence is CAWGEGGRPQHF. In nucleotides, the CDR3 is TGTGCCTGGGGGGAGGGGGGCAGGCCCCAGCATTTT. Together with reference TRBV30 and TRBJ1-5, the CDR3 gives the full variable domain: SQTIHQWPATLVQPVGSPLSLECTVEGTSNPNLYWYRQAAGRGLQLLFYSVGIGQISSEVPQNLSASRPQDRQFILSSKKLLLSDSGFYLCAWGEGGRPQHFGDGTRLSIL.

This clonotype was observed at least ten times. The chain has TRBV20-1 and TRBJ2-1, with a weak D call TRBD2 (5 bases). CDR3 length equals 13 residues. V was shortened by 3 bases and J by 6 bases, with 12 bases between the two germline ends. The germline V gene has CDR1 DFQATT and CDR2 SNEGSKA (reference sequence). The CDR3 sequence: CSASRASSNEQFF. DNA for the CDR3: TGCAGTGCTAGTAGAGCTAGCTCCAATGAGCAGTTCTTC.

In its sample, this clonotype was seen many times. The chain uses TRBV24-1 and TRBJ2-1; D possibly corresponds to TRBD1 (5 bases). In germline, CDR1 is KGHDR, CDR2 SFDVKD. V lost 3 bases and J 8 bases, leaving 16 bases between the germline ends. This CDR3 contains 15 residues. CDR3 protein: CATSDHAARGDEQFF. The CDR3 DNA is TGTGCCACCAGTGATCATGCCGCTAGGGGCGATGAGCAGTTCTTC.

The sample holds many counts of this clonotype. This CDR3 is CASSLVSLGNEQFF. CDR3 nucleotides: TGCGCCAGCAGCTTAGTGAGCCTTGGCAATGAGCAGTTCTTC. V and J are TRBV10-2 and TRBJ2-1; D remains unclear. Germline assignment: CDR1 WSHSY and CDR2 SAAADI. With 6 bases removed from V and 6 bases from J, the gap between germline ends came to 15 bases. This CDR3 comprises 14 residues.

The CDR3 region is CAWSVQGGPYEQYF. As DNA, the CDR3 is TGTGCCTGGAGTGTCCAGGGGGGACCTTACGAGCAGTACTTC. The chain is built from TRBV30 and TRBJ2-7; weak D call: TRBD1 (7 bases). The ends were cut back, 0 bases at V and 4 bases at J, with 13 bases in the middle. CDR1 is GTSNPN, CDR2 SVGIG, per germline (reference sequence). The CDR3 is 14 amino acids.

The sample holds many counts of this clonotype. The CDR3 here is CSATSSSPHSYEQYF. CDR3 sequence (DNA): TGCAGTGCTACCTCTTCTAGCCCCCACTCCTACGAGCAGTACTTC. The V call is TRBV20-1, the J call TRBJ2-7; TRBD2 might be the D (5 bases). Trimming took 4 bases from V and 0 from J, leaving 16 bases between them. Germline values: CDR1 DFQATT, CDR2 SNEGSKA (reference sequence). The CDR3 is 15 residues long.

This clonotype was observed at least ten times. The gene calls are TRBV12-3 or TRBV12-4 and TRBJ2-7, with 10 bases identical to TRBD2. This CDR3 has 15 residues. The V gene end was trimmed by 5 bases and the J gene end by 5 bases; junction bases not matched to a gene: 9. CDR3 sequence (DNA): TGTGCCAGCAGTATTCGGACTAGCGGAGGGGACGAGCAGTACTTC. As protein: CASSIRTSGGDEQYF.

This clonotype has a count of ten or more. The chain combines TRBV5-6 with TRBJ1-5; tentative D call: TRBD1 (6 bases). The CDR3 length is 14 residues. The germline V and J ends were trimmed by 5 bases and 6 bases, with 15 bases remaining between them. The germline V gene has CDR1 SGHDT and CDR2 YYEEEE. This CDR3 is CASSSRGRGQPQHF. In nucleotides, the CDR3 is TGTGCCAGCAGTTCGCGGGGGCGCGGTCAGCCCCAGCATTTT.

As concerns this clonotype: A much larger clone is a single base away; this may be a read error. The genes are TRBV7-3 and TRBJ2-1; 9 positions agree with TRBD2. The CDR3 contains 15 residues. V was clipped by 2 bases and J by 12 bases; unmatched bases: 11. Germline values: CDR1 SGHTA, CDR2 FQGTGA. The DNA of the CDR3 is TGTGCCAGCAGCTTAGGCGGGGGGGGAGAGACTGGGCAGTTCTTC. It encodes CASSLGGGGETGQFF.

This clonotype was found many times. This sequence joins TRBV5-1 and TRBJ1-6; no definite D call. Looked up from germline, CDR1 is SGHRS and CDR2 is YFSETQ. This CDR3 has 13 residues. V lost 2 bases and J lost 10, with 10 bases in between. CDR3 residues: CASSFQDYSPLHF. CDR3 in DNA: TGCGCCAGCAGCTTCCAAGATTACTCACCCCTCCACTTT.

This clonotype was recorded at least ten times. V usage is TRBV20-1 and J usage is TRBJ2-2; D remains ambiguous. Germline lookup yields CDR1 DFQATT and CDR2 SNEGSKA (reference sequence). V was clipped by 5 bases and J by 0 bases, with 10 bases between them. This CDR3 comprises 14 residues. The CDR3 nucleotides are TGCAGTGCTTTCAACGGGCCGAACACCGGGGAGCTGTTTTTT. Its protein is CSAFNGPNTGELFF.

As regards this clonotype: A much larger clone lies one base from this, so it may be a read error. The chain recombines TRBV3-1 with TRBJ1-2; D call uncertain. CDR3 length: 14 residues. V was shortened by 2 bases and J by 2 bases, with 9 bases between the two germline ends. Germline CDR1 reads LGHDT; CDR2 reads YNNKEL (reference sequence). CDR3 sequence (DNA): TGTGCCAGCAGCCAACCCGGGAGCAACTATGGCTACACCTTC. This encodes CASSQPGSNYGYTF.

This clonotype was seen once. The V gene is TRBV7-2, the J gene TRBJ2-1; no reliable D call. Trimming took 0 bases from V and 6 from J, leaving 9 bases between them. CDR3 length: 14 amino acids. CDR1 and CDR2 from the germline V gene are SGHTA and FQGNSA. The CDR3: CASSLAGSGNEQFF. CDR3 sequence (DNA): TGTGCCAGCAGCTTAGCAGGATCGGGCAATGAGCAGTTCTTC.

About this clonotype: Being one base from a much bigger clone, this may be a read error. This CDR3 is missing its conserved last phenylalanine or tryptophan, likely due to a read error. The genes are TRBV5-1 and TRBJ2-5; the match to TRBD2 covers 7 bases. This CDR3 has 16 residues. Losses at the gene ends were 2 bases for V and 2 bases for J; bases not matched to a gene: 9. Germline V gives CDR1 SGHRS, CDR2 YFSETQ. This CDR3 is CASSFSRRGEQETQYL. The CDR3 nucleotides are TGCGCCAGCAGCTTCAGCCGCCGGGGGGAACAAGAGACCCAGTACCTC.

This clonotype has a count of ten or more. The V gene is TRBV7-3, the J gene TRBJ2-7, with D maybe TRBD2 (5 bases). Trimming took 6 bases from V and 4 from J, leaving 25 bases between them. The CDR3 totals 17 residues. The germline CDR1 and CDR2 sequences are SGHTA and FQGTGA. CDR3 amino acids: CASRRIPIEGSRYEQYF. DNA for the CDR3: TGTGCCAGCAGACGCATACCGATCGAGGGATCGAGGTACGAGCAGTACTTC.